The text below deals with one TCR beta chain. The data belong to a study of blood T cell repertoires in COVID-19. Turning to the study itself: Sample material is recorded as cDNA or gDNA derived from T cells, B-cell-depleted T cells, or PBMCs.

The CDR3 sequence is 17 residues long. In germline, CDR1 is SGHTA, CDR2 FQGNSA. The germline V and J ends were trimmed by 4 bases and 2 bases, with 15 bases remaining between them. This table comes from immunoSEQ multiplex PCR, and its TCRdb copy is limited to in-frame clones, with some not included. This table has roughly 200,000 clones, around nine tenths appearing once. The V call is TRBV7-2, the J call TRBJ1-6; D gene unclear. The sequencing input was peripheral blood. This TCR was recovered from a man aged 35 to 55 with acute or convalescent COVID-19. The CDR3 loop reads CASSSDFGGPYNSPLHF. The CDR3 DNA reads as TGTGCCAGCAGCTCCGATTTCGGTGGTCCCTATAATTCACCCCTCCACTTT.